The 7 T cell receptor beta chains below all came from one sample that was sequenced in a study of Graves' ophthalmopathy and Graves' hyperthyroidism. The authors amplified TCR beta CDR3 regions, and they did so from RNA transcripts for repertoire sequencing. In the first round, RT-PCR was carried out with HTBI primers, and a multiplex PCR formed the second round. TCRdb called the multiplex PCR reads again in MiXCR, with one record for every CDR3 protein. The sample has 600,000 to 650,000 distinct CDR3 sequences; over 20% are singletons. Sequencing input: peripheral blood. These receptors were collected from a woman between 18 and 29 years old with stable Graves' hyperthyroidism. Some clones in this sample may be carry-over from other donors' samples.

The chain joins TRBV6-1 to TRBJ2-2, with D possibly matching TRBD2 (5 bases). Germline CDR1 reads MNHNS; CDR2 reads SASEGT. Trimming shortened V by 8 bases and J by 5 bases, and 12 bases separated the two germline ends. This CDR3 is 13 amino acids long. CDR3 amino acids: CASLGVGTGELFF. In nucleotides, the CDR3 is TGTGCCAGCCTCGGGGTTGGTACCGGGGAGCTGTTTTTT.

This clonotype was observed a few times. V and J are TRBV4-2 and TRBJ2-2; TRBD2 agrees at 10 bases. Per the germline V gene, CDR1 is LGHNA and CDR2 is YNFKEQ. The CDR3 has 17 residues. The ends lost 4 bases at V and 4 bases at J; junction bases unmatched: 9. In nucleotides, the CDR3 is TGTGCCAGCAGCCCGACCCCGGTAGCGGGGGGCACCGGGGAGCTGTTTTTT. This codes for CASSPTPVAGGTGELFF.

There are many counts of this clonotype. The chain links TRBV7-2 to TRBJ2-7; D remains ambiguous. Trimming removed 3 bases from V and 6 bases from J, with 9 bases in between. The germline V gene encodes CDR1 SGHTA and CDR2 FQGNSA. The CDR3 is made up of 12 amino acids. The CDR3 spells CASSFGKAEQYF. DNA for the CDR3: TGTGCCAGCAGCTTTGGTAAGGCCGAGCAGTACTTC.

This clonotype was detected only a few times. V is TRBV19 and J is TRBJ2-5; D is undetermined. Germline lookup yields CDR1 LNHDA and CDR2 SQIVND (reference sequence). Trimming removed 3 bases at V and 0 bases at J, with 5 bases between. The CDR3 loop spans 13 amino acids. The CDR3 region has the DNA TGTGCCAGTAGTATTCAGTACCAAGAGACCCAGTACTTC. Its protein product is CASSIQYQETQYF.

This clonotype was counted once. The V call is TRBV12-3 or TRBV12-4, the J call TRBJ1-2; D is possibly TRBD1 (6 bases). V lost 1 base to trimming and J lost 5 bases, with 17 bases between them. There are 16 residues in the CDR3. The chain's CDR3 is CASSLDITGTRYGYTF. The CDR3 bases are TGTGCCAGCAGTTTAGACATCACCGGGACACGTTATGGCTACACCTTC.

The chain is built from TRBV29-1 and TRBJ1-1; D unclear. Germline V gene lookup returns CDR1 SQVTM and CDR2 ANQGSEA. V lost 2 bases to trimming and J lost 6 bases, with 10 bases between them. This CDR3 is built from 12 residues. The CDR3 DNA sequence: TGCAGCGTTGAACGTTTCGACCCTGAAGCTTTCTTT. Protein product: CSVERFDPEAFF.

A few counts support this clonotype. The J gene is TRBJ1-1, the V gene TRBV27; TRBD1 agrees at 10 bases. V lost 6 bases to trimming and J lost 5 bases; unmatched junction nucleotides: 15. Germline lookup yields CDR1 MNHEY and CDR2 SMNVEV (reference sequence). There are 17 residues in the CDR3. CDR3 region: CASSPGPGQGGLTEAFF. Here the CDR3 DNA reads TGTGCCAGCAGCCCCGGACCCGGACAGGGGGGTCTTACTGAAGCTTTCTTT.